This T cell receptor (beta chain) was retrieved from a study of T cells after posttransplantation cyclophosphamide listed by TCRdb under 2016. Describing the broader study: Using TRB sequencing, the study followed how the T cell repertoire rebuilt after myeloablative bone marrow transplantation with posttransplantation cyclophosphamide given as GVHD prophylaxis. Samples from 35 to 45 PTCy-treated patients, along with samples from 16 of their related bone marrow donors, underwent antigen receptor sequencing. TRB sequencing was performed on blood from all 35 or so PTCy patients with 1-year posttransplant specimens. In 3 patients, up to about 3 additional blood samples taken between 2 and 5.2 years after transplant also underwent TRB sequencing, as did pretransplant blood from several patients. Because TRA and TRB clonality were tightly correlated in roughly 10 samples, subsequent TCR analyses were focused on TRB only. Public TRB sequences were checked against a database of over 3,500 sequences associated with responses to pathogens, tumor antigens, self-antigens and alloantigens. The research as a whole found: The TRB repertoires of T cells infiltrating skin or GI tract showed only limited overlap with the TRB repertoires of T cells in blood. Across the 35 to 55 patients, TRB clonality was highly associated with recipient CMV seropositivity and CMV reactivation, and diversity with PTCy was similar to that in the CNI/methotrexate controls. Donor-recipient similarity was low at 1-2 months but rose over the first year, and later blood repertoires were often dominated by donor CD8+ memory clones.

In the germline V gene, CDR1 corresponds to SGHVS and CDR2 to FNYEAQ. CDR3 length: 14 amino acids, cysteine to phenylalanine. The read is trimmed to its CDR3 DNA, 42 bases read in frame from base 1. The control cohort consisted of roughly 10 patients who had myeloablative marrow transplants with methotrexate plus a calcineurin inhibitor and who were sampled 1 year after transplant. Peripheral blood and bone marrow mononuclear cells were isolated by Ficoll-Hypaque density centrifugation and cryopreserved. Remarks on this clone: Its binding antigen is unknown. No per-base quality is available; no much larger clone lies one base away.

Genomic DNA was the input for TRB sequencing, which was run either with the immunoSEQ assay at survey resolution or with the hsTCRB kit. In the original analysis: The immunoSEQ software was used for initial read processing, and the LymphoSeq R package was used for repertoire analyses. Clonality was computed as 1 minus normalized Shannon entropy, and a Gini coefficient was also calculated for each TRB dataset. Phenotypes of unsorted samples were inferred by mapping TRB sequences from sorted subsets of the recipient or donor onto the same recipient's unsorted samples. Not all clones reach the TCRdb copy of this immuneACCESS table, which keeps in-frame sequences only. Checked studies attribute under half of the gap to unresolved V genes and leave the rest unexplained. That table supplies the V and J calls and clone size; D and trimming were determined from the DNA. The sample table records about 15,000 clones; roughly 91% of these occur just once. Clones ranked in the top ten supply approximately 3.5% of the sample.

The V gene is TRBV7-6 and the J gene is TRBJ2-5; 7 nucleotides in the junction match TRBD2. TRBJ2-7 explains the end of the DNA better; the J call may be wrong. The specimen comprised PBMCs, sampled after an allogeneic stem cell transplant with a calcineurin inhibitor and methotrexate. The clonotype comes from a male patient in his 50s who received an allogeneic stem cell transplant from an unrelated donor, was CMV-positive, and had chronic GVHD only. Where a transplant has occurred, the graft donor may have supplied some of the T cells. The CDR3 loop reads CASSPLAAGYEQYF. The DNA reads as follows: TGTGCCAGCAGCCCCCTCGCAGCGGGATACGAGCAGTACTTC.